The 21 T cell receptor beta chains in this list originate from one sample, sequenced in a study of blood T cell repertoires in COVID-19. The method was immunoSEQ multiplex PCR; TCRdb's version includes in-frame clones alone and lacks a portion of them. Of 130,000 to 150,000 clones listed, roughly 90% are singletons. The sequenced sample was PBMCs or T cells enriched from blood (not recorded which). The source of these receptors is a woman aged 30 to 39 with acute COVID-19.

This clone is a singleton in its sample. The chain has TRBV9 and TRBJ1-5; D is unclear. This CDR3 spans 16 amino acids. V lost 4 bases, J lost 0 bases, and 14 bases lay in between. Germline CDR1 is SGDLS and CDR2 is YYNGEE. The CDR3 protein is CASSPDGGHSNQPQHF. Here the CDR3 DNA reads TGTGCCAGCAGCCCAGACGGCGGGCATAGCAATCAGCCCCAGCATTTT.

V and J are TRBV10-3 and TRBJ2-5, with a weak D call TRBD1 (6 bases). The CDR3 extends over 13 amino acids. Trimming shortened V by 2 bases and J by 5 bases, and 9 bases separated the two germline ends. Germline-derived CDR1 and CDR2 are ENHRY and SYGVKD. CDR3 amino acids: CAISEGQGETQYF. For the CDR3, the DNA is TGTGCCATCAGTGAGGGCCAGGGGGAGACCCAGTACTTC.

The rearrangement joins TRBV27 to TRBJ2-7, with TRBD2 identical over 7 bases. The CDR3 extends over 14 amino acids. J gave up 4 bases and V 3 bases, and 6 bases lay outside the gene matches. The germline CDR1 and CDR2 sequences are MNHEY and SMNVEV (reference sequence). Here the CDR3 reads CASSFHGRTYEQYF. CDR3 sequence (DNA): TGTGCCAGCAGTTTCCACGGGAGGACGTACGAGCAGTACTTC.

This sequence joins TRBV11-2 and TRBJ2-1; D perhaps matches TRBD2 (7 bases). CDR1 is SGHAT, CDR2 FQNNGV, per germline. The CDR3 length is 13 residues. Trimming removed 8 bases from V and 4 bases from J, with 12 bases in between. This CDR3 is CASQRDKYNEQFF. DNA for the CDR3: TGTGCCAGCCAGCGGGACAAGTACAATGAGCAGTTCTTC.

The CDR3 DNA is TGTGCCAGCAGCTTAGGGTGGGGTAGCGGGAGCGGTCAGTTCTTC. Its translation: CASSLGWGSGSGQFF. This chain links TRBV11-3 with TRBJ2-1; 9 bases are a match to TRBD2. Germline V gene lookup returns CDR1 SGHNT and CDR2 YENEEA. The CDR3 spans 15 residues. The J segment lost 13 bases and the V segment lost 1 base, leaving 11 bases of the junction unmatched.

The V gene is TRBV9, the J gene TRBJ2-2, with 9 bases fitting TRBD1. The V gene end was trimmed by 6 bases and the J gene end by 3 bases; junction bases not matched to a gene: 9. This CDR3 contains 16 residues. Germline-derived CDR1 and CDR2 are SGDLS and YYNGEE. DNA for the CDR3: TGTGCCAGCACCCCCTCGGGGACAGGGTACACCGGGGAGCTGTTTTTT. Protein sequence: CASTPSGTGYTGELFF.

CDR3 sequence: CASSLVAGGPSDTQYF. The CDR3 DNA sequence: TGTGCCAGCAGCTTAGTGGCGGGAGGGCCCTCAGATACGCAGTATTTT. The chain carries TRBV7-2 and TRBJ2-3, with 9 nucleotides matching TRBD2. The CDR3 sequence is 16 residues long. The germline V gene encodes CDR1 SGHTA and CDR2 FQGNSA. After removal of 1 base from V and 4 bases from J, the junction contained 6 bases not matched to a gene.

J is TRBJ1-2 and V is TRBV6-5, with D perhaps TRBD1 (5 bases). The V and J ends lost 2 bases and 5 bases respectively, with 6 bases between them. This CDR3 spans 12 amino acids. Germline CDR1 reads MNHEY; CDR2 reads SVGAGI. The CDR3 is CASSYGAYGYTF. For the CDR3, the DNA is TGTGCCAGCAGTTACGGGGCTTATGGCTACACCTTC.

The V call is TRBV6-5, the J call TRBJ2-5; tentatively, D is TRBD2 (6 bases). Germline loops: CDR1 MNHEY, CDR2 SVGAGI. V was cut by 2 bases and J by 4 bases, with 8 bases left in between. The CDR3 runs to 13 residues. CDR3 sequence: CASSYVGGETQYF. CDR3 nucleotide sequence: TGTGCCAGCAGTTACGTGGGAGGAGAGACCCAGTACTTC.

CDR3 loop: CASSLKSGYGYTF. The CDR3 DNA follows: TGTGCCAGCAGCCTCAAATCGGGCTATGGCTACACCTTC. The chain carries TRBV6-5 and TRBJ1-2; D is unresolved. Germline V CDR1 and CDR2: MNHEY, SVGAGI. The CDR3 runs to 13 residues. Trimming took 6 bases from V and 4 from J, leaving 12 bases between them.

The gene calls are TRBV28 and TRBJ1-4; TRBD1 matches 8 bases. CDR1 MDHEN and CDR2 SYDVKM come from the germline V gene. With 2 bases clipped from V and 7 bases from J, the junction kept 3 bases outside the gene matches. CDR3 length: 14 amino acids. The CDR3 region has the DNA TGTGCCAGCAGTTTAGCAGGGGGCTTTGAAAAACTGTTTTTT. Residues: CASSLAGGFEKLFF.

The chain employs TRBV5-6 and TRBJ2-3, with D possibly matching TRBD1 (5 bases). CDR1 is SGHDT, CDR2 YYEEEE, per germline. This CDR3 is 16 amino acids long. V dropped 1 base and J dropped 3 bases, with 15 bases sitting between them. Here the CDR3 DNA reads TGTGCCAGCAGCTTGTTCCACCTCCAGGGTACAGATACGCAGTATTTT. Its protein product is CASSLFHLQGTDTQYF. Variable domain in full (rest from reference TRBV5-6 and TRBJ2-3): DAGVTQSPTHLIKTRGQQVTLRCSPKSGHDTVSWYQQALGQGPQFIFQYYEEEERQRGNFPDRFSGHQFPNYSSELNVNALLLGDSALYLCASSLFHLQGTDTQYFGPGTRLTVL.

The V gene is TRBV30, the J gene TRBJ2-3; a weak D match, TRBD2 (6 bases). Per the germline V gene, CDR1 is GTSNPN and CDR2 is SVGIG (reference sequence). The CDR3 runs to 14 residues. The DNA for the CDR3 is TGTGCTCGGGGTGGTGGGGGGAACACAGATACGCAGTATTTT. It translates to CARGGGGNTDTQYF.

This chain joins TRBV24-1 and TRBJ2-2; 7 bases are a match to TRBD1. V lost 9 bases and J lost 3; bases outside the gene matches: 6. The CDR3 runs to 14 residues. Germline values: CDR1 KGHDR, CDR2 SFDVKD. The CDR3 loop is CATRDRGYTGELFF. CDR3 in DNA: TGTGCCACCCGGGACAGAGGTTACACCGGGGAGCTGTTTTTT.

The chain is built from TRBV15 and TRBJ2-1; the D gene is possibly TRBD2 (6 bases). Germline lookup yields CDR1 LNHNV and CDR2 YYDKDF (reference sequence). This CDR3 is 15 amino acids long. Trimming took off 1 base at V and 8 bases at J, with 15 bases between the two ends. CDR3 nucleotide sequence: TGTGCCACCAGCAGAGTCCGGGGCGGGGTCGATGAGCAGTTCTTC. This translates into CATSRVRGGVDEQFF.

V and J are TRBV19 and TRBJ1-6; a possible D gene is TRBD1 (5 bases). Germline lookup yields CDR1 LNHDA and CDR2 SQIVND (reference sequence). This CDR3 is built from 20 residues. V was shortened by 9 bases and J by 8 bases, with 35 bases between the two germline ends. The CDR3 DNA reads TGTGCCAGAATAACGTCCCCACGCCAGGAGACCCCGGGGGGGGATTCACCCCTCCACTTT. Translated: CARITSPRQETPGGDSPLHF. The whole variable domain, filled in from reference TRBV19 and TRBJ1-6, reads DGGITQSPKYLFRKEGQNVTLSCEQNLNHDAMYWYRQDPGQGLRLIYYSQIVNDFQKGDIAEGYSVSREKKESFPLTVTSAQKNPTAFYLCARITSPRQETPGGDSPLHFGNGTRLTVT.

The chain recombines TRBV28 with TRBJ1-2, with D perhaps matching TRBD1 (6 bases). The germline gives CDR1 MDHEN, CDR2 SYDVKM. V was pared by 3 bases and J by 1 base, with 9 bases between. The length of the CDR3 is 14 residues. The CDR3 sequence is CASSFPQGNYGYTF. CDR3 DNA sequence: TGTGCCAGCAGTTTCCCACAGGGTAACTATGGCTACACCTTC.

The V and J genes are TRBV7-2 and TRBJ2-1; 9 bases fit TRBD2. The germline CDR1 and CDR2 sequences are SGHTA and FQGNSA. This CDR3 has 17 residues. The ends lost 2 bases at V and 6 bases at J; junction bases unmatched: 11. Here the CDR3 DNA reads TGTGCCAGCAGCTTACGGTTCTTTCCAGCGGGAGGCAATGAGCAGTTCTTC. It yields the protein CASSLRFFPAGGNEQFF.

This chain joins TRBV7-2 and TRBJ1-5, with a weak D call TRBD1 (6 bases). Trimming stripped 5 bases from V and 4 bases from J, with 15 bases between. Germline CDR1 reads SGHTA; CDR2 reads FQGNSA. CDR3 size: 15 residues. This CDR3 reads CASSPTAGTNQPQHF. In nucleotides, the CDR3 is TGTGCCAGCAGCCCTACAGCTGGGACAAATCAGCCCCAGCATTTT.

This clone was detected once. The V gene is TRBV19, the J gene TRBJ1-4; TRBD1 agrees at 7 bases. The CDR3 totals 16 residues. Germline CDR1 is LNHDA and CDR2 is SQIVND (reference sequence). V shed 3 bases and J 5 bases; nucleotides not matched to a gene: 9. The CDR3 DNA sequence: TGTGCCAGTAGTATTCAAGGGGGCGCCGAGAATGAAAAACTGTTTTTT. Protein sequence: CASSIQGGAENEKLFF.

The chain carries TRBV7-2 and TRBJ2-3, with D perhaps matching TRBD1 (6 bases). This CDR3 is built from 16 residues. Germline CDR1 and CDR2: SGHTA and FQGNSA. V was cut by 1 base and J by 4 bases, with 15 bases left in between. CDR3 region: CASSLGGLAEADTQYF. CDR3 bases: TGTGCCAGCAGCTTAGGGGGGCTAGCAGAGGCAGATACGCAGTATTTT.